What follows are 3 T cell receptor beta chains derived from one specimen sequenced in a study of molecular identifiers for immune sequencing clone quantification. One entry per CDR3 protein, called by TCRdb with MiXCR from the PCR reads. The table has 460,000 or so distinct CDR3 sequences, about 21% seen once. Sequenced: naive CD8+ T cells from blood, with Jurkat cell RNA spiked in. Documented subset: FACS-sorted CD8+CD4-CCR7+CD45RA+ naive T cells. The receptors come from a human donor in good health. Some libraries in this study had Jurkat cell RNA spiked in.

The chain combines TRBV20-1 with TRBJ1-5; D not certain. The germline V gene has CDR1 DFQATT and CDR2 SNEGSKA (reference sequence). This CDR3 spans 17 amino acids. The ends were cut back, 1 base at V and 3 bases at J, with 19 bases in the middle. The CDR3, as DNA: TGCAGTGCTAGAGCCGGGTTTGCAGGTGGAGACAATCAGCCCCAGCATTTT. This encodes CSARAGFAGGDNQPQHF.

The chain carries TRBV4-1 and TRBJ1-2; D is undetermined. The germline CDR1 and CDR2 sequences are MGHRA and YSYEKL. The ends were cut back, 0 bases at V and 4 bases at J, with 18 bases in the middle. The CDR3 sequence is 17 residues long. The CDR3 region is CASSQDSTGGRSYGYTF. In DNA form, the CDR3 reads TGCGCCAGCAGCCAAGATTCAACTGGCGGGCGAAGCTATGGCTACACCTTC.

This clonotype occurred many times. The J gene is TRBJ2-3, the V gene TRBV29-1; either TRBD1 or TRBD2 may supply D (6 bases each). Trimming stripped 3 bases from V and 4 bases from J, with 17 bases between. The CDR3 length is 15 residues. Germline CDR1 and CDR2: SQVTM and ANQGSEA. The CDR3 here is CSVDFKGGSADTQYF. The CDR3 DNA follows: TGCAGCGTTGACTTTAAGGGGGGCAGTGCAGATACGCAGTATTTT.